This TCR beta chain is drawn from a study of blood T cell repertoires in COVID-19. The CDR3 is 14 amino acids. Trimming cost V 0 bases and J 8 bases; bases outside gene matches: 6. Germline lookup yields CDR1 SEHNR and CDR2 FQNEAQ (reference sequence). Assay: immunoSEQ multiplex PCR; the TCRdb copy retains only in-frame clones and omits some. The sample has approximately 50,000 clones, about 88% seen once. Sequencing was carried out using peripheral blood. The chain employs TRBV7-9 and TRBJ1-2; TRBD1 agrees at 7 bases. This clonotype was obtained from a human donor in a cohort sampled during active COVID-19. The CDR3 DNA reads TGTGCCAGCAGCTTAGCGCTGACAGGGCACGGCTACACCTTC. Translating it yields CASSLALTGHGYTF. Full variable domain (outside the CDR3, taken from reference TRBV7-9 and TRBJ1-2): DTGVSQNPRHKITKRGQNVTFRCDPISEHNRLYWYRQTLGQGPEFLTYFQNEAQLEKSRLLSDRFSAERPKGSFSTLEIQRTEQGDSAMYLCASSLALTGHGYTFGSGTRLTVV.